Listed here are 30 T cell receptor beta chains from one sample, sequenced in a study of blood T cell repertoires in COVID-19. Generated by immunoSEQ multiplex PCR, the TCRdb table keeps only in-frame clones and is missing some. The table has roughly 180,000 clones, about 78% seen once. Specimen: peripheral blood. The receptors originated from a woman aged 45-65 years with active or convalescent COVID-19.

This clone was seen a few times. V usage is TRBV27 and J usage is TRBJ2-2; D perhaps matches TRBD1 (5 bases). The CDR3 length is 14 residues. Germline CDR1 and CDR2: MNHEY and SMNVEV (reference sequence). V gave up 1 base and J gave up 8 bases, with 11 bases separating them. The CDR3 DNA sequence: TGTGCCAGCAGTTTATTGGGGCCAGGAGGGGAGCTGTTTTTT. Protein sequence: CASSLLGPGGELFF.

This chain uses TRBV7-2 with TRBJ2-7, with 8 bases fitting TRBD2. After removal of 0 bases from V and 2 bases from J, the junction contained 0 bases not matched to a gene. This CDR3 contains 14 residues. Germline lookup yields CDR1 SGHTA and CDR2 FQGNSA. The CDR3 sequence is CASSLAGLAYEQYF. The CDR3 coding sequence is TGTGCCAGCAGCTTAGCGGGACTAGCCTACGAGCAGTACTTC.

This clone was recorded once. This CDR3 is also generated by other DNA sequences in the sample. The chain links TRBV11-2 to TRBJ2-5; a weak D match, TRBD1 (6 bases). Trimming stripped 1 base from V and 3 bases from J, with 12 bases between. The CDR3 spans 15 residues. Germline loops: CDR1 SGHAT, CDR2 FQNNGV. The CDR3 nucleotides are TGTGCCAGCAGCTTAGGGGGGACATCGGAAGAGACCCAGTACTTC. Its protein is CASSLGGTSEETQYF. Full variable domain (rest looked up from reference TRBV11-2 and TRBJ2-5): EAGVAQSPRYKIIEKRQSVAFWCNPISGHATLYWYQQILGQGPKLLIQFQNNGVVDDSQLPKDRFSAERLKGVDSTLKIQPAKLEDSAVYLCASSLGGTSEETQYFGPGTRLLVL.

The chain is built from TRBV4-3 and TRBJ2-1; no firm D call. Germline values: CDR1 LGHNA, CDR2 YSLEER. The ends were cut back, 4 bases at V and 3 bases at J, with 13 bases in the middle. The CDR3 sequence is 15 residues long. The CDR3 spells CASSPRPEDYNEQFF. CDR3 sequence (DNA): TGCGCCAGCAGCCCTAGACCGGAAGACTACAATGAGCAGTTCTTC.

This chain links TRBV30 with TRBJ1-1; 10 positions agree with TRBD1. The CDR3 length is 13 residues. The V segment lost 1 base and the J segment 7 bases; nucleotides outside the gene matches: 3. Germline loops: CDR1 GTSNPN, CDR2 SVGIG (reference sequence). The CDR3 loop is CAWSGQGAGEAFF. The CDR3 nucleotides read TGTGCCTGGAGTGGACAGGGGGCTGGTGAAGCTTTCTTT. The complete variable domain, with remaining parts taken from reference TRBV30 and TRBJ1-1, reads SQTIHQWPATLVQPVGSPLSLECTVEGTSNPNLYWYRQAAGRGLQLLFYSVGIGQISSEVPQNLSASRPQDRQFILSSKKLLLSDSGFYLCAWSGQGAGEAFFGQGTRLTVV.

This clone occurred a few times. CDR3 residues: CASKGRESPYNEQFF. The CDR3 DNA reads as TGTGCCAGCAAAGGGCGGGAGAGCCCCTACAATGAGCAGTTCTTC. The V gene is TRBV7-2, the J gene TRBJ2-1; TRBD2 agrees at 7 bases. The ends lost 7 bases at V and 2 bases at J; junction bases unmatched: 8. Germline V gene lookup returns CDR1 SGHTA and CDR2 FQGNSA. This CDR3 has 15 residues.

V is TRBV5-1 and J is TRBJ2-1, with TRBD2 identical over 9 bases. The ends lost 0 bases at V and 5 bases at J; junction bases unmatched: 3. CDR3 length: 15 amino acids. Germline-derived CDR1 and CDR2 are SGHRS and YFSETQ. The CDR3 DNA is TGCGCCAGCAGCTTGGGGCGGGGGGGCAACAATGAGCAGTTCTTC. It codes for CASSLGRGGNNEQFF.

The sample holds a few counts of this clone. V is TRBV3-1 (or the pseudogene TRBV3-2) and J is TRBJ1-6; 9 nucleotides line up with TRBD1. Trimming removed 6 bases from V and 8 bases from J; junction bases left unmatched: 5. Germline CDR1 LGHDT, CDR2 YNNKEL (reference sequence). The CDR3 is 14 amino acids. The CDR3 loop is CASRGQGSDSPLHF. Written as DNA, the CDR3 is TGTGCCAGCAGGGGACAGGGTTCTGATTCACCCCTCCACTTT.

The rearrangement uses TRBV30 and TRBJ1-6; tentative D call: TRBD1 (6 bases). The CDR3 has 14 residues. Trimming stripped 2 bases from V and 7 bases from J, with 12 bases between. Germline V gene sequence: CDR1 GTSNPN, CDR2 SVGIG (reference sequence). CDR3 nucleotide sequence: TGTGCCTGGAGTAAACCCACAGGGAATTCACCCCTCCACTTT. The encoded protein is CAWSKPTGNSPLHF.

The rearrangement uses TRBV6-5 and TRBJ2-7, with TRBD1 identical over 7 bases. J lost 3 bases, V lost 4 bases, and 3 bases had no gene match. Germline V gives CDR1 MNHEY, CDR2 SVGAGI. CDR3 length: 13 amino acids. The CDR3 protein is CASSFRQGYEQYF. The CDR3, as DNA: TGTGCCAGCAGTTTTCGACAGGGCTACGAGCAGTACTTC.

This chain connects TRBV4-2 to TRBJ2-7; no clear D gene. V was cut by 0 bases and J by 2 bases, with 8 bases left in between. The CDR3 extends over 14 amino acids. Germline V gene sequence: CDR1 LGHNA, CDR2 YNFKEQ. CDR3: CASSQEGGPYEQYF. The CDR3 DNA reads TGTGCCAGCAGCCAAGAGGGTGGGCCCTACGAGCAGTACTTC.

This clone was observed a few times. The V and J genes are TRBV18 and TRBJ1-2, with 7 positions matching TRBD1. V shed 3 bases, J shed 2 bases, and the junction held 6 bases outside the gene matches. In germline, CDR1 is KGHSH, CDR2 LQKENI. This CDR3 region has 15 residues. The CDR3 sequence: CASSPLLQGNYGYTF. CDR3 sequence (DNA): TGTGCCAGCTCACCCCTTCTACAGGGGAACTATGGCTACACCTTC.

As for this clone: Within the sample, other DNA sequences also encode this same CDR3. This chain connects TRBV6-5 to TRBJ2-5, with D maybe TRBD1 (6 bases). The CDR3 totals 13 residues. Trimming shortened V by 8 bases and J by 5 bases, and 15 bases separated the two germline ends. From germline, CDR1 is MNHEY and CDR2 SVGAGI. CDR3 protein: CASVRGSEETQYF. CDR3 DNA: TGTGCCAGCGTAAGGGGGAGTGAGGAGACCCAGTACTTC.

This clone has just one count. This rearrangement joins TRBV5-1 to TRBJ1-1; 10 bases agree with TRBD1. CDR1 is SGHRS, CDR2 YFSETQ, per germline. The V segment lost 4 bases and the J segment 5 bases; nucleotides outside the gene matches: 5. There are 14 residues in the CDR3. Written as DNA, the CDR3 is TGCGCCAGCAGCGGAAGGGGACAGGGGACTGAAGCTTTCTTT. Translated, it gives CASSGRGQGTEAFF.

This clone was observed a single time. The chain recombines TRBV4-2 with TRBJ1-3; D remains unclear. V lost 7 bases and J 1 base, leaving 8 bases between the germline ends. In germline, CDR1 is LGHNA, CDR2 YNFKEQ. The CDR3 spans 13 residues. CDR3 DNA sequence: TGTGCCAGCACCCCCCATTCTGGAAACACCATATATTTT. Its translation is CASTPHSGNTIYF.

The chain is built from TRBV28 and TRBJ1-5; TRBD1 matches at 11 bases. The CDR3 contains 15 residues. Germline V CDR1 and CDR2: MDHEN, SYDVKM. The V gene end was trimmed by 8 bases and the J gene end by 9 bases; junction bases not matched to a gene: 12. CDR3 in DNA: TGTGCCAGCCGGCCAGGACAGGGGGCCGGGTGGCCCCAGCATTTT. It yields the protein CASRPGQGAGWPQHF.

The chain couples TRBV15 to TRBJ2-1, with 16 bases matching TRBD2. From germline, CDR1 is LNHNV and CDR2 YYDKDF (reference sequence). The CDR3 has 18 amino acids. J was trimmed by 4 bases and V by 4 bases; bases with no gene match: 7. The CDR3 nucleotides read TGTGCCACCAGCACCTCCGGGACTAGCGGGAGGGTTTACAATGAGCAGTTCTTC. Residues: CATSTSGTSGRVYNEQFF.

CDR3 nucleotide sequence: TGCGCCAGCAGTGGGGGAGTCGGGGGTATCTCCTACGAGCAGTACTTC. As protein: CASSGGVGGISYEQYF. This sequence joins TRBV10-2 and TRBJ2-7; a weak D match, TRBD2 (6 bases). Trimming cost V 4 bases and J 0 bases, with 16 bases left between them. Germline assignment: CDR1 WSHSY and CDR2 SAAADI. The CDR3 is 16 residues long.

Turning to this clone: Germline is not matched at one junction end, which may reflect a read error. CDR3 bases: TGTGCCAGCAGTGCCCCGACTAGCGGGAAGGACTTC. Protein product: CASSAPTSGKDF. The chain links TRBV28 to TRBJ2-7; 11 bases are a match to TRBD2. The CDR3 is 12 residues long. Looked up from germline, CDR1 is MDHEN and CDR2 is SYDVKM.

CDR3 amino acids: CASSIGGKTNEKLFF. CDR3 bases: TGTGCCAGCAGCATCGGGGGGAAGACTAATGAAAAACTGTTTTTT. The chain employs TRBV28 and TRBJ1-4, with D tentatively TRBD1 (5 bases). Germline V lookup: CDR1 MDHEN, CDR2 SYDVKM. The V end was cut by 6 bases, the J end by 2 bases, with 13 bases between. This CDR3 spans 15 amino acids.

The chain combines TRBV5-5 with TRBJ1-4; 8 bases map to TRBD1. The CDR3 length is 14 residues. The V segment lost 5 bases and the J segment 8 bases; nucleotides outside the gene matches: 8. Looked up from germline, CDR1 is SGHKS and CDR2 is YYEKEE (reference sequence). The CDR3 region is CASSPGQGGEKLFF. DNA for the CDR3: TGTGCCAGCAGTCCCGGACAGGGAGGGGAAAAACTGTTTTTT. The variable domain in full, completed from reference TRBV5-5 and TRBJ1-4, reads DAGVTQSPTHLIKTRGQQVTLRCSPISGHKSVSWYQQVLGQGPQFIFQYYEKEERGRGNFPDRFSARQFPNYSSELNVNALLLGDSALYLCASSPGQGGEKLFFGSGTQLSVL.

The CDR3 DNA follows: TGTGCCAGCAGTTCCCAGGTCATGAACACTGAAGCTTTCTTT. This sequence encodes CASSSQVMNTEAFF. V and J are TRBV6-5 and TRBJ1-1, with unresolved D. CDR1 and CDR2 from the germline V gene are MNHEY and SVGAGI. CDR3 length equals 14 residues. Trimming removed 4 bases from V and 0 bases from J, with 9 bases in between.

This clone was picked up one time. The rearrangement links TRBV30 to TRBJ2-7; the D gene is possibly TRBD1 (6 bases). The germline gives CDR1 GTSNPN, CDR2 SVGIG (reference sequence). The CDR3 loop spans 12 amino acids. Deletions cut 3 bases from V and 5 bases from J, with 11 bases between. The CDR3 here is CAWSRQVDEQYF. CDR3 in DNA: TGTGCCTGGAGCCGACAGGTGGACGAGCAGTACTTC.

This chain links TRBV24-1 with TRBJ2-7; D gene uncertain. This CDR3 region has 16 residues. The germline gives CDR1 KGHDR, CDR2 SFDVKD. Between the trimmed V and J ends, which lost 1 base and 0 bases, there was a span of 12 bases. The CDR3 DNA follows: TGTGCCACCAGTGATTTACGACACTTGGGCTCCTACGAGCAGTACTTC. Translated, it gives CATSDLRHLGSYEQYF.

The chain uses TRBV4-3 and TRBJ1-5; D is possibly TRBD1 (6 bases). Germline values: CDR1 LGHNA, CDR2 YSLEER. Trimming removed 1 base at V and 6 bases at J, with 10 bases between. The CDR3 totals 14 residues. Here the CDR3 reads CASSQVIRGQPQHF. The CDR3 DNA reads TGCGCCAGCAGCCAAGTGATCAGGGGTCAGCCCCAGCATTTT.

This clone was seen a single time. The chain uses TRBV4-1 and TRBJ2-5; D possibly corresponds to TRBD2 (7 bases). Germline CDR1 MGHRA, CDR2 YSYEKL. Deletions cut 6 bases from V and 5 bases from J, with 16 bases between. The CDR3 extends over 14 amino acids. As DNA, the CDR3 is TGCGCCAGCAGTCTCGGTGGGGGGGCGGAGACCCAGTACTTC. It translates to CASSLGGGAETQYF.

The rearrangement uses TRBV11-2 and TRBJ1-2; D is undetermined. The V and J ends lost 5 bases and 6 bases respectively, with 16 bases between them. CDR1 is SGHAT and CDR2 is FQNNGV in the germline V gene. This CDR3 spans 14 amino acids. This CDR3 is CASSQLILTDGYTF. The CDR3 DNA is TGTGCCAGCAGCCAACTGATTCTAACGGATGGCTACACCTTC.

This clone was counted only a few times. The chain uses TRBV7-2 and TRBJ2-7; D perhaps matches TRBD1 (6 bases). The CDR3 loop spans 16 amino acids. The V and J ends lost 5 bases and 7 bases respectively, with 24 bases between them. CDR1 is SGHTA and CDR2 is FQGNSA in the germline V gene. CDR3 in amino acids: CASSPRVGTSLGEQYF. The CDR3 coding sequence is TGTGCCAGCAGCCCCAGGGTTGGGACAAGCCTAGGGGAGCAGTACTTC.

The V call is TRBV5-3, the J call TRBJ2-7, with 10 bases that match TRBD1. TRBV5-3 falls under the ORF class, with uncertain function. V dropped 3 bases and J dropped 5; count of bases not matched to a gene: 5. The CDR3 has 14 amino acids. The CDR3 loop reads CARSSRQGAHEQYF. CDR3 DNA: TGTGCCAGAAGCTCTAGACAGGGGGCCCACGAGCAGTACTTC.

This chain links TRBV6-6 with TRBJ2-5; TRBD2 aligns across 10 bases. The J segment lost 2 bases and the V segment lost 1 base, leaving 4 bases of the junction unmatched. The CDR3 runs to 16 residues. Germline values: CDR1 MNHNY, CDR2 SVGAGI (reference sequence). The CDR3 nucleotides are TGTGCCAGCAGTTACTTGTCTAGCGGGGGACAAGAGACCCAGTACTTC. Translating gives CASSYLSSGGQETQYF.